This T cell receptor beta chain was identified during a study of blood T cell repertoires in COVID-19. The repertoire was sequenced with immunoSEQ multiplex PCR; TCRdb's copy has only in-frame clones and lacks some. The table has about 100,000 clones, 85% seen once; the top ten hold 10% to 15%. Germline-derived CDR1 and CDR2 are MDHEN and SYDVKM. The V gene end was trimmed by 4 bases and the J gene end by 1 base; junction bases not matched to a gene: 5. The CDR3 covers 15 residues. The sequenced sample consisted of peripheral blood. This receptor was taken from a man aged 45-65 years with active or convalescent COVID-19. The V gene is TRBV28, the J gene TRBJ2-5; 8 nucleotides align to TRBD2. CDR3 loop: CASSSNSGTQETQYF. For the CDR3, the DNA is TGTGCCAGCAGTTCCAATAGCGGGACCCAAGAGACCCAGTACTTC.